The present T cell receptor (beta chain) was sequenced within a study of T-cell memory formation after mild COVID-19 (dated by TCRdb to the early 2020s). Turning to the overall study: TCR sequence clusters from the two donors were found to be largely donor specific. In two donors, T-cell clones that expanded and contracted after mild COVID-19 were followed by sequencing TCRalpha and TCRbeta repertoires longitudinally. Two young, previously healthy adult volunteers made up the cohort, one male and one female. Summary of the overall study and its limitations: The second-wave clones that peaked on day 37 were not confirmed to be SARS-CoV-2 specific. Contracting CD4+ clones turned up mainly in the CM and EM memory subsets, whereas EMRA was where CD8+ clones were enriched. Some responding clones were detected in pre-infection memory, suggesting pre-existing cross-reactive memory T cells joined the SARS-CoV-2 response. Balanced CD4/CD8 phenotypes were observed for clones contracting from day 15 to 85, whereas a bias towards CD4+ was observed for a second wave of clones expanding from day 15 to 37. Only a couple of mild cases were covered in the study, and larger cohorts including severe cases with pre-infection samples were considered necessary.

Measured from the cysteine to the phenylalanine, the CDR3 is 11 residues long. The read is trimmed to its CDR3 DNA, 33 bases read in frame from base 1. The germline V gene (reference sequence) gives CDR1 as DFQATT and CDR2 as SNEGSKA. As for this clonotype: Its specific antigen is unknown. Per-base quality was not reported, and no clone a single base away is much larger than it.

Ficoll-Paque density gradient centrifugation was used to isolate PBMCs. The listed sequencing device is Illumina NovaSeq 6000. TCRalpha and TCRbeta cDNA libraries were built by 5'RACE with constant-segment primers, adding sample barcodes and unique molecular identifiers. RNA was extracted from every sample with Trizol reagent. Library amplification was performed in two PCR steps, and a second sample barcode and Illumina TruSeq adapters were introduced in the second step. Libraries were sequenced on an Illumina NovaSeq with 2 x 150 bp paired-end reads. The paper's processing steps were these. With migec v1.2.7, reads were demultiplexed and then collapsed into UMI-guided consensus sequences. Using mixcr v2.1.11, UMI consensuses were aligned to TRA and TRB V and J templates and then assembled into clonotypes. A clonotype was counted as expanded or contracted only when both edgeR and NoisET called the clonotype significant, with the noise models trained on biological replicates. For edgeR calls, the thresholds were a false discovery rate-adjusted p below 0.01 and a log2 fold-change of 1. As an exploratory analysis of dynamics, PCA with hierarchical clustering was applied to max-normalized trajectories of the 1000 most abundant clonotypes. Separately sequenced CD4+ and CD8+ repertoires were used to assign a CD4 or CD8 phenotype to each responding clone. TCRdb reanalyzed the raw reads on its own, using fastp at Q25 for trimming and MiXCR for clone calling, and kept in-frame beta chains. One record per CDR3 amino acid sequence lists the most common genes and DNA. None of the V and J calls come from the authors' own analysis; TCRdb made them. Recorded for this sample are fewer than 250,000 distinct CDR3 sequences; approximately 16% of them occurred a single time. The biggest ten clones account for roughly 2.4% of the sample.

Input material: PBMCs or a T cell subset sorted from them (not recorded which). The chain couples TRBV20-1 to TRBJ1-1; too little of a D gene remains to name it. The clonotype was recovered from an adult woman who had mild COVID-19 (a few samples of this study predate the infection). The sample titles of this study are shuffled in the database, so cell type and time point are left out; the donor was told from shared clones. The CDR3 reads CSAGMNTEAFF. The nucleotides read TGCAGCGCGGGGATGAACACTGAAGCTTTCTTT.